A single sample is the source of the 28 T cell receptor beta chains below, sequenced in a study of prognosis after radiotherapy for stage I lung cancer. Amplification of TCR beta CDR3 from genomic DNA used two-round multiplex PCR. Initially, in first-round PCR, primers specific to each TRBV and TRBJ gene were used. TCRdb itself ran the multiplex PCR reads through MiXCR, one entry per CDR3 protein. The sample holds approximately 16,000 distinct CDR3 sequences, around 40% seen once. Sequenced material: PBMCs, taken before or after stereotactic body radiation therapy (not recorded which). The receptors derive from a donor of 50 years or more with non-small cell lung cancer.

For this clonotype: A much larger clone differs by one base, so this may be a read error. CDR3 sequence: CAISESMGVAQPQHF. The CDR3 coding sequence is TGTGCCATCAGTGAGTCGATGGGCGTTGCTCAGCCCCAGCATTTT. The gene calls are TRBV10-3 and TRBJ1-5, with D unresolved. The CDR3 runs to 15 residues. V was shortened by 0 bases and J by 6 bases, with 12 bases between the two germline ends. Per the germline V gene, CDR1 is ENHRY and CDR2 is SYGVKD.

The chain joins TRBV12-3 or TRBV12-4 to TRBJ2-7; perhaps TRBD2 as D (6 bases). The CDR3 has 14 residues. V lost 0 bases and J lost 0, with 6 bases in between. As DNA, the CDR3 is TGTGCCAGCAGTTTAGCGGGGGGCTCCTACGAGCAGTACTTC. Its translation is CASSLAGGSYEQYF.

This clonotype qualifies as medium-sized (0.01 to 0.1%). The chain has TRBV7-8 and TRBJ2-2; D is possibly TRBD2 (5 bases). CDR3 length equals 15 residues. Germline assignment: CDR1 SGHVS and CDR2 FQNEAQ. The germline V and J ends were trimmed by 0 bases and 10 bases, with 15 bases remaining between them. CDR3 nucleotide sequence: TGTGCCAGCAGCTTAGCGCAGAGAGGAGGCGAGGAGCTGTTTTTT. This encodes CASSLAQRGGEELFF.

V is TRBV7-9 and J is TRBJ2-5, with 7 bases matching TRBD2. Germline trimming cut 5 bases from V and 7 bases from J; bases unmatched to any gene: 10. CDR3 length equals 14 residues. Germline CDR1 and CDR2: SEHNR and FQNEAQ (reference sequence). The CDR3 bases are TGTGCCAGCAGCGGGGGGGGGACCCCAGGGACCCAGTACTTC. It translates to CASSGGGTPGTQYF.

Remarks on this clonotype: This probably arose from a read error, given a far larger clone one base away. The gene calls are TRBV6-8 and TRBJ2-5, with D possibly being TRBD2 (6 bases). Germline lookup yields CDR1 MNHGY and CDR2 SAAAGT. This CDR3 spans 11 amino acids. The CDR3 nucleotides are TGTGCCAGAAGTTCATTTAGCGGCCTGGGCTTC. Translation gives CARSSFSGLGF.

The rearrangement joins TRBV2 to TRBJ2-5; possible D gene TRBD2, 5 bases. Trimming cost V 7 bases and J 5 bases, with 11 bases left between them. This CDR3 region has 12 residues. The germline gives CDR1 SNHLY, CDR2 FYNNEI. In nucleotides, the CDR3 is TGTGCCAGCACTGAGGGAGACGAGACCCAGTACTTC. Translated: CASTEGDETQYF.

This clonotype was recorded many times. CDR3 in amino acids: CASSPRTLAGEETQYF. The CDR3 DNA is TGTGCCAGCTCACCGCGAACCTTAGCGGGAGAAGAGACCCAGTACTTC. V is TRBV18 and J is TRBJ2-5; 9 bases fit TRBD2. CDR1 is KGHSH and CDR2 is LQKENI in the germline V gene. The junction had 8 bases not matched to a gene; V was cut back by 3 bases and J by 3 bases. The CDR3 contains 16 residues.

Many counts were recorded for this clonotype. V is TRBV14 and J is TRBJ1-4, with D unresolved. CDR3 length equals 13 residues. CDR1 SGHDN and CDR2 FVKESK come from the germline V gene. The V end lost 4 bases, the J end lost 7 bases, and 10 bases lay between the germline ends. The CDR3 loop reads CASSRGSPEKLFF. CDR3 nucleotide sequence: TGTGCCAGCAGCCGAGGTTCACCTGAAAAACTGTTTTTT.

The gene calls are TRBV5-5 and TRBJ1-4; TRBD1 matches at 8 bases. V was pared by 1 base and J by 2 bases, with 13 bases of the junction left unmatched. CDR3 size: 19 residues. Germline CDR1 reads SGHKS; CDR2 reads YYEKEE (reference sequence). The chain's CDR3 is CASSLSRAGGITTNEKLFF. CDR3 nucleotides: TGTGCCAGCAGCTTGTCCCGAGCAGGGGGCATTACCACTAATGAAAAACTGTTTTTT.

As to this clonotype: The junction does not match germline at one end; this may be a read error. The CDR3 region is CASGLGSREGYTF. CDR3 DNA sequence: TGTGCCAGCGGCTTAGGGTCCAGGGAGGGCTACACCTTC. This rearrangement joins TRBV7-2 to TRBJ1-2, with D possibly TRBD1 on 5 matching bases. Germline CDR1 is SGHTA and CDR2 is FQGNSA. The CDR3 is made up of 13 amino acids.

By share, this clonotype counts as medium-sized (0.01 to 0.1%). The J gene is TRBJ2-7, the V gene TRBV6-5; a weak D match, TRBD1 (6 bases). The CDR3 covers 13 residues. Trimming cost V 3 bases and J 5 bases, with 11 bases left between them. The germline V gene has CDR1 MNHEY and CDR2 SVGAGI. This CDR3 reads CASSYNRAHEQYF. CDR3 nucleotides: TGTGCCAGCAGTTATAACAGGGCTCACGAGCAGTACTTC.

This clonotype is labeled as medium-sized. This chain uses TRBV6-8 with TRBJ1-1; the D is unclear. Trimming took 9 bases from V and 0 from J, leaving 8 bases between them. Germline values: CDR1 MNHGY, CDR2 SAAAGT. This CDR3 spans 12 amino acids. The CDR3 DNA reads as TGTGCCAGTCACACCTTGAACACTGAAGCTTTCTTT. Amino acid sequence: CASHTLNTEAFF.

This clonotype was observed many times. V is TRBV10-2 and J is TRBJ1-6, with D hard to call. The CDR3 contains 16 residues. The germline V and J ends were trimmed by 3 bases and 8 bases, with 17 bases remaining between them. CDR1 is WSHSY and CDR2 is SAAADI in the germline V gene. CDR3 residues: CASSDYRPGEDSPLHF. In DNA form, the CDR3 reads TGCGCCAGCAGTGATTACCGGCCGGGAGAGGATTCACCCCTCCACTTT.

In this sample, this clonotype turned up many times. V usage is TRBV3-1 and J usage is TRBJ2-3, with D unresolved. V lost 3 bases and J 4 bases, leaving 11 bases between the germline ends. Germline V gene sequence: CDR1 LGHDT, CDR2 YNNKEL (reference sequence). The CDR3 totals 14 residues. CDR3 protein: CASSQASRPDTQYF. The CDR3 nucleotides read TGTGCCAGCAGCCAGGCCAGCAGGCCAGATACGCAGTATTTT.

This clonotype was seen ten or more times. This chain joins TRBV7-9 and TRBJ1-1; tentatively, D is TRBD1 (6 bases). This CDR3 has 17 amino acids. The germline V gene has CDR1 SEHNR and CDR2 FQNEAQ (reference sequence). The V and J ends lost 3 bases and 0 bases respectively, with 17 bases between them. The CDR3 region is CASSFPERTALNTEAFF. CDR3 coding DNA: TGTGCCAGCAGCTTCCCCGAGCGGACAGCCTTGAACACTGAAGCTTTCTTT.

This clonotype has a count of ten or more. CDR3 sequence reads: CASTLQGREQFF. The CDR3 DNA follows: TGTGCCAGCACCCTTCAGGGTAGGGAGCAGTTCTTC. The chain employs TRBV2 and TRBJ2-1; weak D call: TRBD1 (5 bases). The CDR3 runs 12 residues. Trimming pared 7 bases from V and 10 bases from J, leaving 14 bases between. The germline gives CDR1 SNHLY, CDR2 FYNNEI.

There are many counts of this clonotype. The germline gene is not matched at one end of the junction; a read error may be the cause. The chain uses TRBV6-1 and TRBJ1-4; D call uncertain. The CDR3 covers 14 residues. Looked up from germline, CDR1 is MNHNS and CDR2 is SASEGT. For the CDR3, the DNA is TGTGCCAGCAGTGAAAGGCCAACTAGTGAAAAACTGTTTTTT. It translates to CASSERPTSEKLFF.

This clonotype showed up many times. CDR3 loop: CASSSTGGNTEAFF. The DNA for the CDR3 is TGCGCCAGCAGCAGTACAGGGGGGAACACTGAAGCTTTCTTT. The chain couples TRBV5-1 to TRBJ1-1; 8 bases map to TRBD1. Germline V lookup: CDR1 SGHRS, CDR2 YFSETQ. J lost 1 base, V lost 4 bases, and 3 bases had no gene match. The CDR3 has 14 residues.

The genes are TRBV7-2 and TRBJ1-2, with D uncertain. The CDR3 sequence is 15 residues long. The ends were cut back, 0 bases at V and 11 bases at J, with 19 bases in the middle. Germline V gives CDR1 SGHTA, CDR2 FQGNSA. The CDR3 loop is CASSLARTALEGYTF. The CDR3 nucleotides are TGTGCCAGCAGCTTAGCTCGGACTGCCCTTGAGGGATACACCTTC.

The chain links TRBV5-4 to TRBJ2-5; TRBD2 aligns across 11 bases. The CDR3 is 16 amino acids. The V gene's germline CDR1 is SGHNT and CDR2 YYREEE (reference sequence). V shed 0 bases and J 5 bases; nucleotides not matched to a gene: 6. The DNA of the CDR3 is TGTGCCAGCAGCTTGGGACTAGCGGGAAGCGGGGAGACCCAGTACTTC. Its translation: CASSLGLAGSGETQYF. The whole variable domain, remainder taken from reference TRBV5-4 and TRBJ2-5, is ETGVTQSPTHLIKTRGQQVTLRCSSQSGHNTVSWYQQALGQGPQFIFQYYREEENGRGNFPPRFSGLQFPNYSSELNVNALELDDSALYLCASSLGLAGSGETQYFGPGTRLLVL.

This clonotype was detected ten times or more. V gene TRBV7-2 combines with J gene TRBJ1-5; D remains ambiguous. Germline CDR1 reads SGHTA; CDR2 reads FQGNSA. V was pared by 5 bases and J by 1 base, with 9 bases between. The CDR3 runs to 14 residues. CDR3 nucleotides: TGTGCCAGCAGCATATTAGGGAGCAATCAGCCCCAGCATTTT. As protein: CASSILGSNQPQHF.

This clonotype has at least ten counts. The chain couples TRBV11-3 to TRBJ2-2; 7 bases match TRBD1. This CDR3 is 17 amino acids long. The trim removed 4 bases at V and 1 base at J, leaving 9 bases unmatched. Germline V gene lookup returns CDR1 SGHNT and CDR2 YENEEA. CDR3 bases: TGTGCCAGCAGCTCAATCCAGGACAGGATGAACACCGGGGAGCTGTTTTTT. It is translated as CASSSIQDRMNTGELFF.

The gene calls are TRBV6-1 and TRBJ1-6, with 7 positions matching TRBD1. Germline CDR1 MNHNS, CDR2 SASEGT. V dropped 6 bases and J dropped 4; count of bases not matched to a gene: 3. CDR3 size: 14 residues. The CDR3 region is CASRRTGYNSPLHF. CDR3 DNA: TGTGCCAGCAGGAGGACAGGTTATAATTCACCCCTCCACTTT.

This clonotype was detected ten times or more. The germline gene is not matched at one end of the junction; a read error may be the cause. This chain uses TRBV5-8 with TRBJ2-3; D is possibly TRBD1 (5 bases). The CDR3 totals 14 residues. Germline-derived CDR1 and CDR2 are SGHTS and YDEGEE. The CDR3 spells CASSLRGNPDMQYF. The DNA for the CDR3 is TGTGCCAGCAGCTTGAGGGGTAACCCAGATATGCAGTATTTT.

This clonotype was counted many times. The gene calls are TRBV20-1 and TRBJ2-7; the match to TRBD1 covers 10 bases. The trim removed 6 bases at V and 4 bases at J, leaving 6 bases unmatched. CDR1 and CDR2 from the germline V gene are DFQATT and SNEGSKA (reference sequence). There are 13 residues in the CDR3. The CDR3 sequence: CSAKTDRGYEQYF. In DNA, the CDR3 is TGCAGTGCGAAAACGGACAGGGGGTACGAGCAGTACTTC.

A remark on this clonotype: At one end, the junction sequence differs from germline, possibly due to a read error. The V and J genes are TRBV7-9 and TRBJ1-6, with TRBD1 identical over 9 bases. The CDR3 is made up of 15 amino acids. The germline gives CDR1 SEHNR, CDR2 FQNEAQ (reference sequence). The CDR3 is CASSPRQGVNSHLHF. CDR3 DNA sequence: TGTGCCAGCAGTCCTCGACAGGGGGTAAATTCACACCTCCACTTT. Full variable domain (remainder filled in from reference TRBV7-9 and TRBJ1-6): DTGVSQNPRHKITKRGQNVTFRCDPISEHNRLYWYRQTLGQGPEFLTYFQNEAQLEKSRLLSDRFSAERPKGSFSTLEIQRTEQGDSAMYLCASSPRQGVNSHLHFGNGTRLTVT.

For this clonotype: One base separates it from a far larger clone, so it is likely a read error. This chain uses TRBV7-9 with TRBJ2-7, with 9 bases fitting TRBD1. The CDR3 has 15 amino acids. Trimming cost V 3 bases and J 5 bases; bases outside gene matches: 8. Germline values: CDR1 SEHNR, CDR2 FQNEAQ (reference sequence). This chain's CDR3 is CASSLLRTGAHEQYF. CDR3 DNA: TGTGCCAGCAGCTTGCTCCGGACAGGGGCCCACGAGCAGTACTTC.

The rearrangement joins TRBV6-1 to TRBJ2-1; D is unresolved. Per the germline V gene, CDR1 is MNHNS and CDR2 is SASEGT. The CDR3 length is 11 residues. Trimming shortened V by 6 bases and J by 12 bases, and 12 bases separated the two germline ends. CDR3 bases: TGTGCCAGCAGCGGAGTAGTTGGGCAGTTCTTC. It encodes CASSGVVGQFF.